Included here is one T cell receptor beta chain sequence, with context. These data originate in a study of blood T cell repertoires in COVID-19. The CDR3 consists of 14 residues. Germline CDR1 and CDR2: MNHEY and SVGAGI. V was cut by 5 bases and J by 7 bases, with 18 bases left in between. The data were produced by immunoSEQ multiplex PCR, yet TCRdb's version contains in-frame clones alone and is incomplete. The sample shows about 140,000 clones, 70% to 90% of them seen only once. Sequenced: peripheral blood. The rearrangement links TRBV6-5 to TRBJ2-7, with TRBD2 as a possible D gene (7 bases). This clonotype was obtained from a woman older than 75 with acute or convalescent COVID-19. The CDR3 DNA reads TGTGCCAGCAGTCACTTGGGGGGGCCCAGGGAGCAGTACTTC. Translating it yields CASSHLGGPREQYF.